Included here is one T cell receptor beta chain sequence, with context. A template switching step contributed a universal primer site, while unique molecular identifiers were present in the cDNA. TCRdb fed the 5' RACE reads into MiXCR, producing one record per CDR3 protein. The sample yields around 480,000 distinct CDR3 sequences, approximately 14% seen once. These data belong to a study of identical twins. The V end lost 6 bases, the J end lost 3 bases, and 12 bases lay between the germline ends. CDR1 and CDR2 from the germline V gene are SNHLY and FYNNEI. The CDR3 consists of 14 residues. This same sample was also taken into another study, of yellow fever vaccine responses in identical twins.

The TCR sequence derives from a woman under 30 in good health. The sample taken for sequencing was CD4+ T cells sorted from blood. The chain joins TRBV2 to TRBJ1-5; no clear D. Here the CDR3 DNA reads TGTGCCAGCAGGAGGGAACGGGACAATCAGCCCCAGCATTTT. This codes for CASRRERDNQPQHF.